A single sample gave rise to the 13 T cell receptor beta chains below, sequenced in a study of blood T cell repertoires in COVID-19. The repertoire was sequenced with immunoSEQ multiplex PCR; TCRdb's copy has only in-frame clones and lacks some. The profile covers some 33,000 clones, with 85% to 90% appearing a single time and 7.3% taken by the ten largest. Sequenced: peripheral blood. The receptor source for this set is a human donor in a cohort sampled during active COVID-19.

The chain has TRBV19 and TRBJ2-1; 14 bases fit TRBD2. The V and J ends lost 5 bases and 0 bases, in that order; junction bases with no gene match: 9. The CDR3 runs to 19 residues. The V gene's germline CDR1 is LNHDA and CDR2 SQIVND (reference sequence). Here the CDR3 reads CASSVGLAGGRLSYNEQFF. CDR3 coding DNA: TGTGCCAGTAGTGTTGGACTAGCGGGGGGACGCCTCTCCTACAATGAGCAGTTCTTC.

The rearrangement uses TRBV5-1 and TRBJ2-7; 12 nucleotides line up with TRBD1. Germline V gives CDR1 SGHRS, CDR2 YFSETQ. CDR3 size: 16 residues. After removal of 0 bases from V and 3 bases from J, the junction contained 4 bases not matched to a gene. CDR3 sequence reads: CASSLGDRGRFYEQYF. As DNA, the CDR3 is TGCGCCAGCAGCTTGGGGGACAGGGGGCGCTTCTACGAGCAGTACTTC.

The chain links TRBV10-3 to TRBJ2-2, with TRBD1 matching over 8 bases. From germline, CDR1 is ENHRY and CDR2 SYGVKD. The CDR3 is made up of 14 amino acids. V shed 6 bases, J shed 5 bases, and the junction held 5 bases outside the gene matches. CDR3 amino acids: CAIRATGVTGELFF. In nucleotides, the CDR3 is TGTGCCATCAGAGCGACAGGGGTGACCGGGGAGCTGTTTTTT.

The chain couples TRBV2 to TRBJ1-5, with unresolved D. The germline CDR1 and CDR2 sequences are SNHLY and FYNNEI. The V and J ends lost 2 bases and 3 bases respectively, with 8 bases between them. CDR3 length equals 14 residues. This CDR3 is CASSERQANQPQHF. The CDR3 nucleotides are TGTGCCAGCAGTGAACGGCAGGCCAATCAGCCCCAGCATTTT.

The CDR3 spells CASSSRDRDNTEAFF. CDR3 nucleotides: TGTGCCAGCAGCTCCCGGGACAGGGATAACACTGAAGCTTTCTTT. This chain links TRBV5-4 with TRBJ1-1, with 9 nucleotides matching TRBD1. The trim removed 3 bases at V and 2 bases at J, leaving 5 bases unmatched. The germline V gene encodes CDR1 SGHNT and CDR2 YYREEE (reference sequence). The CDR3 is 15 amino acids.

This clone was counted only a few times. The V call is TRBV3-1 (or the pseudogene TRBV3-2), the J call TRBJ2-7; 7 bases are shared with TRBD1. This CDR3 is 15 amino acids long. V was clipped by 1 base and J by 1 base; unmatched bases: 4. The germline V gene encodes CDR1 LGHDT and CDR2 YNNKEL (reference sequence). The CDR3 loop reads CASSQGDSVSYEQYF. In DNA, the CDR3 is TGTGCCAGCAGCCAAGGGGACAGCGTTTCCTACGAGCAGTACTTC.

The chain combines TRBV3-1 (or the pseudogene TRBV3-2) with TRBJ2-7; 8 bases map to TRBD1. V was pared by 5 bases and J by 0 bases, with 3 bases of the junction left unmatched. CDR3 length: 14 amino acids. The germline gives CDR1 LGHDT, CDR2 YNNKEL (reference sequence). For the CDR3, the DNA is TGTGCCAGCAGCGAGACAGGGGACTCCTACGAGCAGTACTTC. This translates into CASSETGDSYEQYF.

The J gene is TRBJ2-1, the V gene TRBV20-1; D gene uncertain. CDR3 size: 12 residues. Germline V gene lookup returns CDR1 DFQATT and CDR2 SNEGSKA (reference sequence). Trimming stripped 3 bases from V and 7 bases from J, with 10 bases between. CDR3 nucleotide sequence: TGCAGTGCTAGTTCTCTCGTAAATGAGCAGTTCTTC. Translated, it gives CSASSLVNEQFF.

This chain uses TRBV7-2 with TRBJ1-4, with 8 bases fitting TRBD1. Germline values: CDR1 SGHTA, CDR2 FQGNSA. V lost 1 base to trimming and J lost 8 bases; unmatched junction nucleotides: 12. CDR3 length: 17 amino acids. In DNA, the CDR3 is TGTGCCAGCAGCTTAGGGGGCCAGGGGGCGCGTCGGGAAAAACTGTTTTTT. Its translation is CASSLGGQGARREKLFF.

The gene calls are TRBV11-1 and TRBJ2-7, with a tentative D call TRBD2 (6 bases). Trimming stripped 2 bases from V and 5 bases from J, with 10 bases between. Germline V gene lookup returns CDR1 SGHAT and CDR2 FQDESV (reference sequence). The length of the CDR3 is 13 residues. In DNA, the CDR3 is TGTGCCAGCAGCTTAATGGAGGGTAACGAGCAGTACTTC. Residues: CASSLMEGNEQYF.

The chain joins TRBV24-1 to TRBJ1-2; D gene unclear. Deletions cut 1 base from V and 2 bases from J, with 4 bases between. From germline, CDR1 is KGHDR and CDR2 SFDVKD. CDR3 size: 13 residues. The CDR3 DNA sequence: TGTGCCACCAGTGATTTTCGGAACTATGGCTACACCTTC. Translating it yields CATSDFRNYGYTF.

The chain recombines TRBV3-1 (or the pseudogene TRBV3-2) with TRBJ2-1; 7 positions agree with TRBD1. Germline CDR1 LGHDT, CDR2 YNNKEL (reference sequence). The ends lost 6 bases at V and 4 bases at J; junction bases unmatched: 9. This CDR3 contains 15 residues. CDR3 sequence: CASSSTGTAYNEQFF. DNA for the CDR3: TGTGCCAGCAGTTCAACCGGGACAGCTTACAATGAGCAGTTCTTC.

The genes are TRBV19 and TRBJ2-5; D might be TRBD2 (6 bases). Germline lookup yields CDR1 LNHDA and CDR2 SQIVND (reference sequence). V was pared by 7 bases and J by 1 base, with 10 bases between. The CDR3 length is 13 residues. The CDR3, as DNA: TGTGCCAGTAATACCGGGAGCCAAGAGACCCAGTACTTC. Protein: CASNTGSQETQYF.